This is a list of T cell receptor beta chains from one sample in a study of blood T cell repertoires in COVID-19. The method was immunoSEQ multiplex PCR; TCRdb's version includes in-frame clones alone and lacks a portion of them. Here the sample spans 200,000 to 250,000 clones, about four fifths being singletons. The specimen was PBMCs or T cells enriched from blood (not recorded which). Every receptor here comes from a woman aged 40 to 50 who had recovered from COVID-19. CDR3s include the opening cysteine and the closing phenylalanine or tryptophan. D genes are given only for firm matches.

TRBV10-3 | . | 15 | CAISESKVPTYEQYF
TRBV10-3 | TRBD2 | 17 | CAISELTGLAGDNEQFF
TRBV24-1 | . | 12 | CATSAMGQPQHF
TRBV10-2 | . | 17 | CASSEPRPGNSYNEQFF
TRBV28 | TRBD1 | 17 | CASSPSTGKVEDEKLFF
TRBV27 | TRBD2 | 14 | CASSLLGPGGEQYF
TRBV2 | . | 13 | CASSGQPGETQYF
TRBV5-1 | TRBD2 | 18 | CASSQSGGRASSYNEQFF
TRBV30 | . | 17 | CAWSVYGGDSLIYGYTF
TRBV6-2/TRBV6-3 | . | 14 | CASSRQSGTDTQYF
TRBV20-1 | TRBD1 | 13 | CSVIEGANTEAFF
TRBV30 | . | 13 | CAFQGLRNTEAFF
TRBV7-8 | . | 16 | CASSPHGTAGSRGYTF
TRBV14 | . | 14 | CASSHGDRFREQFF
TRBV28 | TRBD2 | 15 | CASSLAGGPGETQYF
TRBV27 | TRBD1 | 15 | CASSFLDRDDNEQFF
TRBV28 | . | 16 | CASSLSEQFARETQYF
TRBV19 | . | 11 | CASSANNEQYF
TRBV19 | . | 14 | CASTDGQYGQPQHF
TRBV5-1 | TRBD2 | 13 | CASSLVERGEQFF
TRBV4-2 | TRBD2 | 15 | CASSRPGLALNEQFF
TRBV11-2 | TRBD2 | 18 | CASSLRLAGGRNTGELFF
TRBV19 | . | 13 | CASNLTSPREQYF
TRBV15 | . | 16 | CATSSIGGPRTYEQYF
TRBV6-2/TRBV6-3 | . | 11 | CASSRGTEAFF
TRBV20-1 | TRBD1 | 17 | CSASPQRGQGDNSPLHF
TRBV19 | . | 16 | CASSQRIDGSNSPLHF
TRBV10-3 | . | 13 | CAIGHTTNEKLFF
TRBV28 | TRBD2 | 14 | CASRAGGPNGELFF
TRBV28 | . | 13 | CASRQGSGNTIYF
TRBV28 | . | 15 | CASGLAVTNTGELFF
TRBV24-1 | TRBD2 | 16 | CATSDTSGSRADTQYF
TRBV20-1 | . | 16 | CSASSPSAYTYNEQFF
TRBV9 | TRBD2 | 15 | CASSVVGLDYNEQFF
TRBV12-3/TRBV12-4 | TRBD1 | 13 | CASRGTGTGEQYF
TRBV7-9 | . | 13 | CASSSIGTDTQYF
TRBV15 | . | 15 | CATSRELRPDNEQFF
TRBV19 | TRBD1 | 15 | CASSKNRGDDTEAFF
TRBV27 | . | 15 | CASSLTRPSRTEAFF
TRBV3-1/TRBV3-2 | TRBD2 | 20 | CASSQLPTSGTTSGQETQYF
TRBV7-9 | TRBD1 | 15 | CASSFPGTGFNEQFF
TRBV27 | . | 14 | CASSFRRGDSPLHF
TRBV6-2/TRBV6-3 | . | 14 | CASSRAGPDYGYTF
TRBV10-3 | . | 14 | CAISRMTTNTEAFF
TRBV27 | TRBD1 | 14 | CASSLSLSGTGAFF
TRBV19 | . | 13 | CASSSRSPNEQFF
TRBV3-1/TRBV3-2 | TRBD2 | 14 | CASSRTSRYNEQFF
TRBV30 | . | 13 | CAWSPQRGYGYTF
TRBV4-3 | TRBD1 | 16 | CASSQGGTGSGETQYF
TRBV19 | TRBD1 | 15 | CASSTGDRGRYGYTF
TRBV7-2 | TRBD2 | 17 | CASSLAGLVRGSYEQYF
TRBV28 | . | 13 | CASSPQTTGNAFF
TRBV11-3 | . | 14 | CASSFGGNTDTQYF
TRBV29-1 | TRBD2 | 16 | CSVEQREMGSTDTQYF
TRBV2 | TRBD2 | 15 | CASRTGTSGYNEQFF